Listed below are T cell receptor beta chains from one sample, sequenced in a study of T cell changes during pregnancy in multiple sclerosis. Repertoires were generated with immunoSEQ multiplex PCR, while TCRdb's copy carries only in-frame clones and drops some. Among about 38,000 clones listed, around 89% were seen once. Sequences were derived from CD4+ T cells from peripheral blood mononuclear cells, sampled in the second trimester of pregnancy. These receptors all stem from a female donor with multiple sclerosis, enrolled in a pregnancy study. The CDR3 runs from the conserved cysteine through the conserved F or W. A D gene is named only where the DNA matches it firmly. Expanded clones are given a class, and other clones once, few, many or no size at all.

few	-	TRBV7-9	TRBJ1-5	CASSFGGQINQPQHF	TGTGCCAGCAGCTTCGGTGGACAAATCAATCAGCCCCAGCATTTT
-	TRBD2	TRBV5-4	TRBJ2-6	CASSPRGVSGANVLTF	TGTGCCAGCAGCCCCCGGGGGGTCTCTGGGGCCAACGTCCTGACTTTC
-	-	TRBV11-3	TRBJ1-1	CASSTSLAGSRTEAFF	TGTGCCAGCAGCACTAGCTTAGCGGGGAGTCGCACTGAAGCTTTCTTT
-	TRBD1	TRBV13	TRBJ2-1	CASSLGQGVNEQFF	TGTGCCAGCAGCCTAGGACAGGGGGTGAATGAGCAGTTCTTC
-	-	TRBV5-4	TRBJ2-1	CASSLGFGGNEQFF	TGTGCCAGCAGCTTGGGTTTTGGGGGGAATGAGCAGTTCTTC
-	-	TRBV18	TRBJ1-3	CASSPDQGGSNTIYF	TGTGCCAGCTCACCTGACCAGGGTGGTTCAAACACCATATATTTT
-	TRBD2	TRBV5-6	TRBJ2-5	CASSPGRTSGRRETQYF	TGTGCCAGCAGCCCGGGACGGACTAGCGGGCGTAGGGAGACCCAGTACTTC
-	-	TRBV19	TRBJ2-6	CASSWVPGSGANVLTF	TGTGCCAGTAGTTGGGTCCCCGGGAGTGGGGCCAACGTCCTGACTTTC
-	TRBD2	TRBV7-3	TRBJ2-1	CASAASGFSYNEQFF	TGTGCCAGCGCCGCTAGCGGTTTCTCCTACAATGAGCAGTTCTTC
-	-	TRBV6-5	TRBJ2-7	CASSYSPTRVREQYF	TGTGCCAGCAGTTACTCGCCCACCCGGGTTCGCGAGCAGTACTTC
-	-	TRBV19	TRBJ2-3	CASSIKRHSTDTQYF	TGTGCCAGTAGTATCAAGCGGCATAGCACAGATACGCAGTATTTT
-	-	TRBV7-9	TRBJ2-7	CASSSRAGDTYEQYF	TGTGCCAGCAGCTCTAGGGCGGGTGATACCTACGAGCAGTACTTC
-	-	TRBV5-6	TRBJ2-3	CASSLVSRTDTQYF	TGTGCCAGCAGCTTGGTTAGCCGCACAGATACGCAGTATTTT
-	TRBD1	TRBV19	TRBJ2-6	CASTPRRTGGSGANVLTF	TGTGCCAGTACCCCAAGGAGGACAGGGGGCTCTGGGGCCAACGTCCTGACTTTC
-	TRBD1	TRBV6-6	TRBJ2-7	CASRTGTGPGEQYF	TGTGCCAGCAGAACCGGGACAGGCCCGGGCGAGCAGTACTTC
-	-	TRBV6-5	TRBJ1-1	CASTPDRTNTEAFF	TGTGCCAGCACCCCCGACAGGACCAACACTGAAGCTTTCTTT
once	-	TRBV6-1	TRBJ1-1	CAGAGQGANTEAFF	TGTGCCGGAGCCGGACAAGGGGCGAATACTGAAGCTTTCTTT
-	-	TRBV28	TRBJ1-5	CASRGGNQPQHF	TGTGCCAGCCGGGGGGGGAATCAGCCCCAGCATTTT
-	TRBD2	TRBV5-4	TRBJ2-7	CASSLASGTAVEQYF	TGTGCCAGCAGCTTGGCTAGCGGGACCGCCGTGGAGCAGTACTTC
-	-	TRBV27	TRBJ1-1	CASRLHRKMNTEAFF	TGTGCCAGCAGACTTCACAGGAAAATGAACACTGAAGCTTTCTTT
-	-	TRBV7-7	TRBJ2-4	CASSLGLNIQYF	TGTGCTAGCAGCTTAGGTCTGAACATTCAGTACTTC
-	TRBD2	TRBV2	TRBJ2-1	CASNTVGFVSGRQFF	TGTGCCAGCAATACTGTTGGTTTCGTGAGCGGGAGGCAGTTCTTC
-	-	TRBV7-2	TRBJ2-7	CASTIGVGDEQYF	TGTGCCAGCACCATCGGGGTTGGCGACGAGCAGTACTTC
-	-	TRBV7-9	TRBJ1-2	CASSLTGLDYGYTF	TGTGCCAGCAGCCTAACAGGGTTGGACTATGGCTACACCTTC
once	TRBD1	TRBV4-1	TRBJ1-5	CASSQDETGGGQPQHF	TGCGCCAGCAGCCAAGATGAGACAGGGGGCGGACAGCCCCAGCATTTT